This entry lists 23 T cell receptor beta chains sequenced from one sample in a study of CD8 T cells in Susac syndrome. Random hexamers primed reverse transcription of 0.5 to 1 ug RNA. MiXCR was run by TCRdb on the immunoSEQ multiplex PCR reads, yielding one entry per CDR3 protein. This table has under 200,000 distinct CDR3 sequences, roughly 94% appearing once. Material for sequencing was CD4+ T cells from PBMCs. The receptor set was obtained from a human donor with Susac syndrome.

J is TRBJ1-2 and V is TRBV6-7, with 8 nucleotides matching TRBD1. TRBV6-7 is identified as an open reading frame with a role that is uncertain. The CDR3 extends over 14 amino acids. V lost 0 bases to trimming and J lost 7 bases; unmatched junction nucleotides: 4. CDR3 loop: CASSYSGQGTGYTF. DNA for the CDR3: TGTGCCAGCAGTTACTCTGGACAGGGAACTGGCTACACCTTC.

The chain employs TRBV12-3 or TRBV12-4 and TRBJ2-5; unclear D gene. The CDR3 length is 13 residues. Trimming stripped 1 base from V and 6 bases from J, with 9 bases between. The CDR3 DNA is TGTGCCAGCAGTTTAGGGGGTGGCAAGACCCAGTACTTC. Protein: CASSLGGGKTQYF.

This chain uses TRBV29-1 with TRBJ2-5; TRBD2 matches 10 bases. CDR1 SQVTM and CDR2 ANQGSEA come from the germline V gene. Trimming cost V 4 bases and J 4 bases; bases outside gene matches: 6. The CDR3 has 14 amino acids. The CDR3 loop is CSVVGSGGGETQYF. The CDR3, as DNA: TGCAGCGTTGTGGGAAGCGGGGGGGGAGAGACCCAGTACTTC.

The chain uses TRBV25-1 and TRBJ2-2; a weak D match, TRBD2 (5 bases). Germline V gives CDR1 MGHDK, CDR2 SYGVNS. Trimming removed 2 bases at V and 2 bases at J, with 12 bases between. CDR3 length: 16 residues. For the CDR3, the DNA is TGTGCCAGCAGTGAAACACGTCTAGCTAACACCGGGGAGCTGTTTTTT. Translation: CASSETRLANTGELFF. The entire variable domain, with the rest obtained from reference TRBV25-1 and TRBJ2-2, is as follows: EADIYQTPRYLVIGTGKKITLECSQTMGHDKMYWYQQDPGMELHLIHYSYGVNSTEKGDLSSESTVSRIRTEHFPLTLESARPSHTSQYLCASSETRLANTGELFFGEGSRLTVL.

This chain links TRBV10-2 with TRBJ2-3; D is possibly TRBD1 or TRBD2 (5 bases each). CDR1 and CDR2 from the germline V gene are WSHSY and SAAADI. Trimming took 8 bases from V and 2 from J, leaving 14 bases between them. The CDR3 sequence is 14 residues long. In DNA, the CDR3 is TGCGCCAGCCAAAGGGACCCAGACACAGATACGCAGTATTTT. Translation: CASQRDPDTDTQYF.

The chain links TRBV20-1 to TRBJ2-1, with 9 bases fitting TRBD1. The CDR3 sequence is 17 residues long. The trim removed 0 bases at V and 3 bases at J, leaving 9 bases unmatched. Germline lookup yields CDR1 DFQATT and CDR2 SNEGSKA (reference sequence). The CDR3 protein is CSARDWGTGKVYNEQFF. The CDR3 nucleotides read TGCAGTGCTAGAGATTGGGGGACAGGGAAAGTCTACAATGAGCAGTTCTTC.

This clonotype was recorded once. This chain uses TRBV5-6 with TRBJ1-6, with a weak D call TRBD1 (5 bases). Germline V gene lookup returns CDR1 SGHDT and CDR2 YYEEEE. The CDR3 is 17 residues long. The V gene lost 0 bases and the J gene lost 10 bases, with 20 bases spanning the gap. CDR3 loop: CASSLVGLGREGSPLHF. Written as DNA, the CDR3 is TGTGCCAGCAGCTTGGTTGGTTTGGGACGCGAAGGGTCACCCCTCCACTTT. Full variable domain (remainder filled in from reference TRBV5-6 and TRBJ1-6): DAGVTQSPTHLIKTRGQQVTLRCSPKSGHDTVSWYQQALGQGPQFIFQYYEEEERQRGNFPDRFSGHQFPNYSSELNVNALLLGDSALYLCASSLVGLGREGSPLHFGNGTRLTVT.

The CDR3 region has the DNA TGTGCCAGCAGCCTACGGGGCAATTCACCCCTCCACTTT. Translating gives CASSLRGNSPLHF. V gene TRBV9 combines with J gene TRBJ1-6; tentatively, D is TRBD1 (5 bases). Germline V lookup: CDR1 SGDLS, CDR2 YYNGEE. The CDR3 runs 13 residues. V shed 4 bases and J shed 7 bases, with 9 bases lying between them.

J is TRBJ2-5 and V is TRBV12-3 or TRBV12-4, with 12 bases fitting TRBD2. CDR3 length equals 15 residues. V dropped 4 bases and J dropped 7; count of bases not matched to a gene: 7. The chain's CDR3 is CASSSSGGAVGTQYF. In DNA form, the CDR3 reads TGTGCCAGCAGTTCTAGCGGGGGGGCCGTCGGGACCCAGTACTTC.

In its sample, this clonotype was seen once. The chain carries TRBV10-3 and TRBJ1-1; possibly TRBD1 for D (5 bases). CDR3 length: 15 amino acids. Between the trimmed V and J ends, which lost 3 bases and 1 base, there was a span of 12 bases. Germline V gene data show CDR1 as ENHRY and CDR2 as SYGVKD. The CDR3 DNA is TGTGCCATCAGTGACCTGGGGAGGGGGAACACTGAAGCTTTCTTT. Protein product: CAISDLGRGNTEAFF.

The CDR3 DNA reads TGTGCCAGCAGCTTAGGCGGGGTTGGTGGCTACACCTTC. It yields the protein CASSLGGVGGYTF. The chain has TRBV7-2 and TRBJ1-2; no definite D call. The CDR3 sequence is 13 residues long. V was cut by 1 base and J by 7 bases, with 10 bases left in between. Germline values: CDR1 SGHTA, CDR2 FQGNSA.

The chain has TRBV20-1 and TRBJ2-7, with 7 bases identical to TRBD1. Germline trimming cut 7 bases from V and 3 bases from J; bases unmatched to any gene: 9. The V gene's germline CDR1 is DFQATT and CDR2 SNEGSKA (reference sequence). The CDR3 length is 13 residues. Here the CDR3 DNA reads TGCAGTGGTCGGACAGGCAGTAACTACGAGCAGTACTTC. As protein: CSGRTGSNYEQYF.

The J gene is TRBJ1-5, the V gene TRBV11-2; D not certain. V lost 1 base and J 1 base, leaving 8 bases between the germline ends. Germline V gene data show CDR1 as SGHAT and CDR2 as FQNNGV. CDR3 length: 15 residues. CDR3 bases: TGTGCCAGCAGCTTAGCCTTCGGGAGCAATCAGCCCCAGCATTTT. This codes for CASSLAFGSNQPQHF.

The V and J genes are TRBV27 and TRBJ2-7; TRBD1 agrees at 8 bases. Germline CDR1 reads MNHEY; CDR2 reads SMNVEV (reference sequence). V shed 5 bases, J shed 4 bases, and the junction held 7 bases outside the gene matches. This CDR3 has 14 residues. The chain's CDR3 is CASSTRQGTYEQYF. CDR3 bases: TGTGCCAGCAGTACCCGACAGGGGACTTACGAGCAGTACTTC.

The J gene is TRBJ2-4, the V gene TRBV1; the table assigns TRBD2, which was not confirmed against the DNA. TRBV1 corresponds to a pseudogene. The length of the CDR3 is 17 residues. Written as DNA, the CDR3 is TGCACCAGCAGCCAAGATGGGACGGGACTAGCGGCAAACATTCAGTACTTC. It translates to CTSSQDGTGLAANIQYF.

The chain recombines TRBV6-5 with TRBJ2-3, with D uncertain. Germline lookup yields CDR1 MNHEY and CDR2 SVGAGI. V lost 0 bases and J lost 5, with 15 bases in between. The CDR3 totals 16 residues. The CDR3 DNA is TGTGCCAGCAGTTACTCAGGCGGTCTGCAAGGAGATACGCAGTATTTT. Encoded protein: CASSYSGGLQGDTQYF.

The chain links TRBV12-3 or TRBV12-4 to TRBJ2-1; 8 bases fit TRBD2. This CDR3 is built from 16 residues. The V gene end was trimmed by 4 bases and the J gene end by 1 base; junction bases not matched to a gene: 6. The CDR3 coding sequence is TGTGCCAGCAGTTCCATAGCGGGGAGATCCTACAATGAGCAGTTCTTC. This encodes CASSSIAGRSYNEQFF.

The chain uses TRBV5-1 and TRBJ2-1; the D is unclear. V was clipped by 2 bases and J by 1 base, with 10 bases between them. The V gene's germline CDR1 is SGHRS and CDR2 YFSETQ. The CDR3 totals 15 residues. The DNA of the CDR3 is TGCGCCAGCAGCTTTGGCCACGGTTCCTACAATGAGCAGTTCTTC. It translates to CASSFGHGSYNEQFF.

This chain connects TRBV5-1 to TRBJ1-1; possibly TRBD1 for D (5 bases). Germline V gene sequence: CDR1 SGHRS, CDR2 YFSETQ. V was trimmed by 1 base and J by 5 bases, leaving 18 bases between them. The CDR3 is 16 residues long. The CDR3, as DNA: TGCGCCAGCAGCTTGAGAGGGGCTTCTCCTGGGACTGAAGCTTTCTTT. This gives the protein CASSLRGASPGTEAFF.

The V call is TRBV18, the J call TRBJ1-5, with D possibly matching TRBD1 (6 bases). V was pared by 5 bases and J by 0 bases, with 14 bases between. In germline, CDR1 is KGHSH, CDR2 LQKENI. The CDR3 extends over 16 amino acids. The CDR3 protein is CASSALTGNSNQPQHF. The CDR3 bases are TGTGCCAGCTCAGCCCTAACAGGGAATAGCAATCAGCCCCAGCATTTT.

The chain links TRBV19 to TRBJ1-4; D may be TRBD1 (5 bases). Germline CDR1 LNHDA, CDR2 SQIVND (reference sequence). Trimming took 4 bases from V and 8 from J, leaving 14 bases between them. The length of the CDR3 is 14 residues. CDR3 loop: CASSTAAGKEKLFF. In nucleotides, the CDR3 is TGTGCCAGTAGTACAGCGGCAGGGAAGGAAAAACTGTTTTTT.

The chain carries TRBV5-1 and TRBJ1-1, with a weak D call TRBD1 (5 bases). This CDR3 has 14 amino acids. Germline V gives CDR1 SGHRS, CDR2 YFSETQ. Trimming removed 4 bases at V and 8 bases at J, with 18 bases between. The CDR3: CASSATGTKLEAFF. The CDR3 region has the DNA TGCGCCAGCAGCGCAACTGGGACGAAACTCGAAGCTTTCTTT.

CDR3 nucleotides: TGCAGTGCTAGTCCGTTCGGCGCAGCAACTAATGAAAAACTGTTTTTT. Residues: CSASPFGAATNEKLFF. The chain uses TRBV20-1 and TRBJ1-4; D not certain. V lost 3 bases and J 0 bases, leaving 14 bases between the germline ends. In germline, CDR1 is DFQATT, CDR2 SNEGSKA (reference sequence). The CDR3 extends over 16 amino acids.